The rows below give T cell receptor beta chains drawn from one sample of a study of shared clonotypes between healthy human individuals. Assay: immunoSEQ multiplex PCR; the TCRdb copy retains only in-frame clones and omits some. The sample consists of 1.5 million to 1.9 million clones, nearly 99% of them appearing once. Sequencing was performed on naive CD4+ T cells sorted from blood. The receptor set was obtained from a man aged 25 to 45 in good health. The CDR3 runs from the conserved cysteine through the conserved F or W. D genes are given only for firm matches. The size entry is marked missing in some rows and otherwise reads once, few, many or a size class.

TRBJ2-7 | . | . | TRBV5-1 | TGCGCCAGCAGCCTGGGCTTAACAGGTGGGGATAACTACGAGCAGTACTTC | CASSLGLTGGDNYEQYF
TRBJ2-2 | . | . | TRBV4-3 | TGCGCCAGCAGCCAAGAGGGGACACTTACCGGGGAGCTGTTTTTT | CASSQEGTLTGELFF
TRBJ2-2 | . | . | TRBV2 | TGTGCCAGCAGTACTAGCGGGGAGCTGTTTTTT | CASSTSGELFF
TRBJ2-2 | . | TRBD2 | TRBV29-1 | TGCAGCGTACTAGCGGGAGGAAACACCGGGGAGCTGTTTTTT | CSVLAGGNTGELFF
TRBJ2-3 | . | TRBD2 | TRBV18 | TGTGCCAGCTCAGCCACTAGCGGGAGTACCGGGACAGATACGCAGTATTTT | CASSATSGSTGTDTQYF
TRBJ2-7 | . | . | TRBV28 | TGTGCCAGCAGCCCTTTCATCGGGAGCGCCTCCTACGAGCAGTACTTC | CASSPFIGSASYEQYF
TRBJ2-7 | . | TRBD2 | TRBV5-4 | TGTGCCAGCAGCTCGAGCGGGAGAACCTACGAGCAGTACTTC | CASSSSGRTYEQYF
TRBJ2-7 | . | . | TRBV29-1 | TGCAGCGCCGGGGGCACAAACTCCTACGAGCAGTACTTC | CSAGGTNSYEQYF
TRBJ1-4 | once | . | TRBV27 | TGTGCCAGCAGTACCCCGATTCGGGGCAGTCAAAAACTGTTTTTT | CASSTPIRGSQKLFF
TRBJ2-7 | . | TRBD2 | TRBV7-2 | TGTGCCAGCAGTCATGGACTAGCGGTTTACTTC | CASSHGLAVYF
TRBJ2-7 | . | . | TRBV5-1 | TGCGCCAGCAAAAAGGACGGGGCGACACGCTACGAGCAGTACTTC | CASKKDGATRYEQYF
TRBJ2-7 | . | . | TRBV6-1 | TGTGCCAGCAGTGAACAGCCTAAGGCCCTCTACGAGCAGTACTTC | CASSEQPKALYEQYF
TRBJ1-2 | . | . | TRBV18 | TGTGCCAGCTCACCACCGGTGCAGGACTTTTGGGGCTACACCTTC | CASSPPVQDFWGYTF
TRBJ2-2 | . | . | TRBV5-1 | TGCGCCAGCAGCGTGCAGGGACCCGGGGAGCTGTTTTTT | CASSVQGPGELFF
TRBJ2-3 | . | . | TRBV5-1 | TGCGCCAGCAGCCTATTGACAGGTCCAGGCACAGATACGCAGTATTTT | CASSLLTGPGTDTQYF
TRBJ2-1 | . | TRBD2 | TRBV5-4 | TGTGCCAGCAGCTCCAGGACTAGCGGGAGCAATGAGCAGTTCTTC | CASSSRTSGSNEQFF
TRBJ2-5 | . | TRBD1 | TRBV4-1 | TGCGCCAGCAGCCACTTACAGGGGCGGAGCGAGACCCAGTACTTC | CASSHLQGRSETQYF
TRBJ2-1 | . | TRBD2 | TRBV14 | TGTGCCAGCAGCCCCGGACTAGCGGTCTACAATGAGCAGTTCTTC | CASSPGLAVYNEQFF
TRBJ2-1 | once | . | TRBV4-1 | TGCGCCAGCAGCCAAGATGCACAAGCGGCCCAATACAATGAGCAGTTCTTC | CASSQDAQAAQYNEQFF
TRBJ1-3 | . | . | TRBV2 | TGTGCCAGCATGGCGGTTACTGGAAACACCATATATTTT | CASMAVTGNTIYF
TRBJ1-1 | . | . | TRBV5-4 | TGTGCCAGCAGCTTGGACCACCAGAACACTGAAGCTTTCTTT | CASSLDHQNTEAFF
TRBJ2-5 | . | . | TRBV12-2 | TGTGCAAGTCGCTTAGAGACGGGACTAGCGGGAGGTCGTCAAGAGACCCAGTACTTC | CASRLETGLAGGRQETQYF
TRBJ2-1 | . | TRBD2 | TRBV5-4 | TGTGCCAGCAGCCTAGCGGGAGCCTACAATGAGCAGTTCTTC | CASSLAGAYNEQFF
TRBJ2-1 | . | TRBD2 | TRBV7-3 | TGTGCCAGCAGCTCCTCACTAGCGGGCAATGAGCAGTTCTTC | CASSSSLAGNEQFF
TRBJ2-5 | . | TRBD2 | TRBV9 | TGTGCCAGCAGCGTTTCTAGCGGGAGAGAGACCCAGTACTTC | CASSVSSGRETQYF
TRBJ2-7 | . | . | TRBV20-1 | TGCAGTTTTTACAAGACCTACGAGCAGTACTTC | CSFYKTYEQYF
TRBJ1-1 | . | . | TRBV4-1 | TGCGCCAGCAGGCATCAAGGCGGGTCCACTGAAGCTTTCTTT | CASRHQGGSTEAFF
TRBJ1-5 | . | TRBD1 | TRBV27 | TGTGCCAGCAGTGTAGACAGGGGAGGTCAGCCCCAGCATTTT | CASSVDRGGQPQHF
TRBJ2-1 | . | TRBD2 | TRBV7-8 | TGTGCCAGCAGCTTAAGAGCGGGATTGTACAATGAGCAGTTCTTC | CASSLRAGLYNEQFF